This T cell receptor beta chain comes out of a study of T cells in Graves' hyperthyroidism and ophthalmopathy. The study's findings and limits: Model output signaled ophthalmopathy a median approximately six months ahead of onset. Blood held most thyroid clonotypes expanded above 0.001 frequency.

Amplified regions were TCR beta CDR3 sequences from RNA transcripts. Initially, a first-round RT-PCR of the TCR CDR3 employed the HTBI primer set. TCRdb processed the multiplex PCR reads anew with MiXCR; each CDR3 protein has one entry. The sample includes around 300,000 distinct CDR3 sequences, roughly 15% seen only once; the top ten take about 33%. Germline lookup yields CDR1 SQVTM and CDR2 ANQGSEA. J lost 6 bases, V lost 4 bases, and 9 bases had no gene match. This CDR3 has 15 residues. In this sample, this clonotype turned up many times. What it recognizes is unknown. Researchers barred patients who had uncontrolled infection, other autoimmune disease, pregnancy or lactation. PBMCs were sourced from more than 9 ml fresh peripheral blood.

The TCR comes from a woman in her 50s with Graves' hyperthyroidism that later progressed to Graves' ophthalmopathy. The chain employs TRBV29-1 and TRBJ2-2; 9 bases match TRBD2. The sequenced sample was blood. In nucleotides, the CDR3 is TGCAGCGTTGGCTCTAGGACTAGCGATCCCGGGGAGCTGTTTTTT. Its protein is CSVGSRTSDPGELFF.